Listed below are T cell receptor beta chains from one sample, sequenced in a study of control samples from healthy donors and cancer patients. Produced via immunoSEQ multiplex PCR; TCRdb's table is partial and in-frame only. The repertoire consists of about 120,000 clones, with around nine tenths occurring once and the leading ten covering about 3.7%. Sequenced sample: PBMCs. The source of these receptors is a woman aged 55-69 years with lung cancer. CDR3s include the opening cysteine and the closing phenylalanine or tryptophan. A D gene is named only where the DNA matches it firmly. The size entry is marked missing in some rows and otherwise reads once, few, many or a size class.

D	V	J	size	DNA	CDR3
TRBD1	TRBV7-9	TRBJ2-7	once	TGTGCCAGCAGCGTAGAGGACAGGGGAGGGCAGTACTTC	CASSVEDRGGQYF
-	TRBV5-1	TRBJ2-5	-	TGCGCCAGCAGCCCGCTGCAAGGGTGGGAGACCCAGTACTTC	CASSPLQGWETQYF
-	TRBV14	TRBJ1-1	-	TGTGCCAGCAGCCAAGAGGCGCGGGGATCTGAAGCTTTCTTT	CASSQEARGSEAFF
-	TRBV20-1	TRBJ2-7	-	TGCAGTGCTAGTTTCCCGGGGCTAGCCGACGAGCAGTACTTC	CSASFPGLADEQYF
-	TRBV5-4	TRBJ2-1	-	TGTGCCAGCAGCTTGGGTAGCTCCTACAATGAGCAGTTCTTC	CASSLGSSYNEQFF
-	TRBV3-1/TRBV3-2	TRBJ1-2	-	TGTGCCAGCAGCCAAGAGTGGGACGGCTATGGCTACACCTTC	CASSQEWDGYGYTF
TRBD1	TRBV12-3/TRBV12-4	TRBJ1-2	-	TGTGCCAGTACCCGGGACAGCTATGGCTACACCTTC	CASTRDSYGYTF
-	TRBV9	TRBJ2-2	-	TGTGCCAGCACAACCAGGGATTCCGGGGAGCTGTTTTTT	CASTTRDSGELFF
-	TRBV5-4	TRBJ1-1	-	TGTGCCAGCAGCTTGGAGAGAGCTGAAGCTTTCTTT	CASSLERAEAFF
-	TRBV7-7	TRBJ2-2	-	TGTGCTAGCACCATTAAACTAACCGGACAGGGAGGGACCGGGGAGCTGTTTTTT	CASTIKLTGQGGTGELFF
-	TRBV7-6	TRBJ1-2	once	TGTGCCAGCAGCCCTTCGGGGGCGCGGATATGGGGCTACACCTTC	CASSPSGARIWGYTF
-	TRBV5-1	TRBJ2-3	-	TGCGCCAGCAGCCCTTCGGGATGGGCAGATACGCAGTATTTT	CASSPSGWADTQYF